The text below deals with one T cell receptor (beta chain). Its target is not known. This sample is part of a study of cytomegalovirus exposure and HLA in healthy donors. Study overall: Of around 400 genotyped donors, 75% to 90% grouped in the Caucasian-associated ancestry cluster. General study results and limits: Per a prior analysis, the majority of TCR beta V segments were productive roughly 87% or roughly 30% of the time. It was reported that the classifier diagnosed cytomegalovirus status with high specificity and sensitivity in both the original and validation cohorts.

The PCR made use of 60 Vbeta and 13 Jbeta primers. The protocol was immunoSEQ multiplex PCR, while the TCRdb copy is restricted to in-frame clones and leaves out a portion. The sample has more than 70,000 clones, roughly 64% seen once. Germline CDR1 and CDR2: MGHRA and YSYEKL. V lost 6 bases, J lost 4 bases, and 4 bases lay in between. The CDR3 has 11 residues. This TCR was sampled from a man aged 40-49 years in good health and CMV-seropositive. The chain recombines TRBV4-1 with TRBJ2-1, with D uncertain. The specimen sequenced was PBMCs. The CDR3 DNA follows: TGCGCCAGCAGTGAGTACAATGAGCAGTTCTTC. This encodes CASSEYNEQFF.